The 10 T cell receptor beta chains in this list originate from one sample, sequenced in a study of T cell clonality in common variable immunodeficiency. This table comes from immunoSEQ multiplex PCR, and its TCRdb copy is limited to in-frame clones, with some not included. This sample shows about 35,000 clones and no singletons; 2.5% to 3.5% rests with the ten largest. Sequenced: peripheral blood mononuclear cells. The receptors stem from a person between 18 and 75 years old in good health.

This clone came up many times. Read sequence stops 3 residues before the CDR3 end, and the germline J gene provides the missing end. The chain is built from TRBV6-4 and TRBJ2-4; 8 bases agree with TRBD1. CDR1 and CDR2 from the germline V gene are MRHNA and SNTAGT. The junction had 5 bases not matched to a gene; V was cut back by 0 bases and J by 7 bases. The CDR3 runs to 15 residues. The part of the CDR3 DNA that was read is TGTGCCAGCAGTGACTCGTCGGACAGGGTTAACATT. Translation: CASSDSSDRVNI. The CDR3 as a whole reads CASSDSSDRVNIQYF.

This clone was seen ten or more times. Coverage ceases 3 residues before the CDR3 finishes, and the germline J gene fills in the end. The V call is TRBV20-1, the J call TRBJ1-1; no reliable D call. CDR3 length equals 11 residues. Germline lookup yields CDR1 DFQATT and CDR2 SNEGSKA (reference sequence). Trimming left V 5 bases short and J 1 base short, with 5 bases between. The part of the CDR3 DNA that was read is TGCAGTGCTGCGCAGAACACTGAA. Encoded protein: CSAAQNTE. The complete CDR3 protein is CSAAQNTEAFF.

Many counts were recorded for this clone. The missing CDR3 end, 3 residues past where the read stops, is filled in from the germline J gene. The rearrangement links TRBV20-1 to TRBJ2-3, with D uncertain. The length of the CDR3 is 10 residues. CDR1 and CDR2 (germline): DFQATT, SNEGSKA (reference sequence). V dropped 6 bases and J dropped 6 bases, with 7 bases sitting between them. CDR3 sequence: CSAGPDTQYF. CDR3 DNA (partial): TGCAGTGCCGGTCCGGATACG.

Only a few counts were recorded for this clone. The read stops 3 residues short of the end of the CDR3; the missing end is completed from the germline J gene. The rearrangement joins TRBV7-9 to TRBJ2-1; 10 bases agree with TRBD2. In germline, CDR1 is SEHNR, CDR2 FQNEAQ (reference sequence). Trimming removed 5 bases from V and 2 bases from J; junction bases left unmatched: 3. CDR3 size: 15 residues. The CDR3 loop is CASSTGTSAYNEQFF. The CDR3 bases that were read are TGTGCCAGCAGCACCGGGACTAGCGCCTACAATGAG.

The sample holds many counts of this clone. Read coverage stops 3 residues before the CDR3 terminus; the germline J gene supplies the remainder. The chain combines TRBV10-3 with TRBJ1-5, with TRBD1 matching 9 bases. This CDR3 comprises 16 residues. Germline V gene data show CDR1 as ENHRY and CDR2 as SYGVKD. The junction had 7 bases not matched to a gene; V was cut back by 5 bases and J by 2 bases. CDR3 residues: CAISFPRDRGNQPQHF. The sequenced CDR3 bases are TGTGCCATCAGTTTCCCCCGGGACAGGGGCAATCAGCCC.

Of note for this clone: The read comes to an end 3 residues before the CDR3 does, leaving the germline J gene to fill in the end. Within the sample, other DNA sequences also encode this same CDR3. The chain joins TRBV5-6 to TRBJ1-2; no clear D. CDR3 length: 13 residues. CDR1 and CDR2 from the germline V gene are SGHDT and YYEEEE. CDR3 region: CASSPGRFYGYTF. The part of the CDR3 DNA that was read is TGTGCCAGCAGCCCGGGTCGTTTCTACGGC.

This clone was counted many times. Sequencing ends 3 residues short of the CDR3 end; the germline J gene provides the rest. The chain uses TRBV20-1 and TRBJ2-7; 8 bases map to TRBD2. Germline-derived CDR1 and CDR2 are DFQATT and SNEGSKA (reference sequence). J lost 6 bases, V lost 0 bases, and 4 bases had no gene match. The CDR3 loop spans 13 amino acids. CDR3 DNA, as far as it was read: TGCAGTGCTAGAGAGTCCGGGACTAGCGAG. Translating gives CSARESGTSE. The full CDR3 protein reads CSARESGTSEQYF.

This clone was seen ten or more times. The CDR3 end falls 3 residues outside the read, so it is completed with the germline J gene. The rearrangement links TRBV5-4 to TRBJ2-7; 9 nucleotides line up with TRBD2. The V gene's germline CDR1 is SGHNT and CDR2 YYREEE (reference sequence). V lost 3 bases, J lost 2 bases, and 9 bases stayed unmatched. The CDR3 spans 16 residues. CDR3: CASSSDLAGDPYEQYF. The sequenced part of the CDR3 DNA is TGTGCCAGCAGCTCGGATTTAGCGGGGGACCCCTACGAG.

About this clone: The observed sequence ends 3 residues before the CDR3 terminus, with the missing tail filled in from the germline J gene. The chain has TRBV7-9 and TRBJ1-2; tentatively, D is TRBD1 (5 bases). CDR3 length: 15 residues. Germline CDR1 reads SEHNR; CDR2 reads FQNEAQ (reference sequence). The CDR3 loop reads CASSPPVGLAYDYTF. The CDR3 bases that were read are TGTGCCAGCAGCCCTCCGGTGGGACTGGCCTACGAC.

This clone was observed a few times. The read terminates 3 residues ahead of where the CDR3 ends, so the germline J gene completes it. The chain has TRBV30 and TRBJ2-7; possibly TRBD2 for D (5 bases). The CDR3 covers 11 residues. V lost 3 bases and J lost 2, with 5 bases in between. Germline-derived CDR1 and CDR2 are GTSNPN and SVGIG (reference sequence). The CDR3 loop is CAWSGAYEQYF. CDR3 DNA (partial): TGTGCCTGGAGCGGGGCCTACGAG.